What follows are 30 T cell receptor beta chains derived from one specimen sequenced in a study of CD8 T cells in Susac syndrome. Reverse transcription used about 0.45 to 1 ug RNA and random hexamers. TCRdb called the immunoSEQ multiplex PCR reads again in MiXCR, with one record for every CDR3 protein. The sample lists about 200,000 distinct CDR3 sequences, more than 85% occurring once. Sequenced sample: CD4+ T cells from PBMCs. The receptors stem from a human donor with Susac syndrome.

This rearrangement joins TRBV9 to TRBJ2-1; 12 nucleotides line up with TRBD2. Losses at the gene ends were 4 bases for V and 5 bases for J; bases not matched to a gene: 13. CDR3 length: 18 residues. Germline V gene data show CDR1 as SGDLS and CDR2 as YYNGEE. CDR3 protein: CASSRQAGLAGYNNEQFF. The CDR3 bases are TGTGCCAGCAGCAGACAGGCGGGACTAGCGGGTTACAACAATGAGCAGTTCTTC.

This chain connects TRBV20-1 to TRBJ2-3; D possibly uses TRBD1 or TRBD2 (5 bases each). Germline V gives CDR1 DFQATT, CDR2 SNEGSKA (reference sequence). The CDR3 has 15 residues. Trimming took off 2 bases at V and 2 bases at J, with 14 bases between the two ends. The CDR3, as DNA: TGCAGTGCTAGAATTGGGGGAGTCCCCACAGATACGCAGTATTTT. This translates into CSARIGGVPTDTQYF.

V and J are TRBV2 and TRBJ2-2; possibly TRBD1 for D (5 bases). From germline, CDR1 is SNHLY and CDR2 FYNNEI. The CDR3 has 16 amino acids. The V end was cut by 1 base, the J end by 1 base, with 10 bases between. The CDR3 spells CASSEVGRENTGELFF. CDR3 bases: TGTGCCAGCAGTGAAGTAGGCAGGGAGAACACCGGGGAGCTGTTTTTT.

The chain joins TRBV7-9 to TRBJ2-4; TRBD1 agrees at 10 bases. Germline CDR1 is SEHNR and CDR2 is FQNEAQ (reference sequence). J was trimmed by 6 bases and V by 8 bases; bases with no gene match: 10. CDR3 length equals 15 residues. This CDR3 reads CASQPGTGVGNIQYF. CDR3 bases: TGTGCCAGCCAACCCGGGACAGGGGTGGGAAACATTCAGTACTTC.

This sequence joins TRBV12-3 or TRBV12-4 and TRBJ1-2; TRBD1 matches 9 bases. This CDR3 comprises 14 residues. V dropped 7 bases and J dropped 8; count of bases not matched to a gene: 11. CDR3 sequence: CASTLTGGGGGYTF. The CDR3 DNA reads TGTGCCAGCACCTTGACAGGGGGGGGAGGAGGCTACACCTTC.

The V call is TRBV5-1, the J call TRBJ1-1; D is uncertain. Germline loops: CDR1 SGHRS, CDR2 YFSETQ. Trimming pared 2 bases from V and 1 base from J, leaving 6 bases between. CDR3 length equals 13 residues. The CDR3 reads CASSFYPNTEAFF. For the CDR3, the DNA is TGCGCCAGCAGCTTTTACCCGAACACTGAAGCTTTCTTT.

This sequence joins TRBV28 and TRBJ2-7; D gene ambiguous. Trimming removed 2 bases from V and 8 bases from J, with 13 bases in between. This CDR3 has 13 residues. CDR1 is MDHEN, CDR2 SYDVKM, per germline. In DNA form, the CDR3 reads TGTGCCAGCAGTTTAATGGTCTCCTCGCAGCAGTACTTC. Encoded protein: CASSLMVSSQQYF.

CDR3 sequence: CSAGPFRGILGNEQFF. CDR3 DNA sequence: TGCAGTGCTGGCCCCTTTAGGGGTATTCTTGGGAATGAGCAGTTCTTC. The chain couples TRBV20-1 to TRBJ2-1, with TRBD1 as a possible D gene (5 bases). V lost 5 bases and J lost 7, with 24 bases in between. The CDR3 extends over 16 amino acids. Germline CDR1 is DFQATT and CDR2 is SNEGSKA (reference sequence).

The chain employs TRBV2 and TRBJ2-6; TRBD1 agrees at 9 bases. The CDR3 length is 19 residues. CDR1 is SNHLY and CDR2 is FYNNEI in the germline V gene. Germline trimming cut 7 bases from V and 0 bases from J; bases unmatched to any gene: 13. The CDR3 DNA sequence: TGTGCCAGCAAAATGGGATTGGACAGGGGCGCCTCTGGGGCCAACGTCCTGACTTTC. It specifies CASKMGLDRGASGANVLTF.

The rearrangement joins TRBV4-1 to TRBJ2-5, with 8 bases matching TRBD2. Looked up from germline, CDR1 is MGHRA and CDR2 is YSYEKL. The V segment lost 0 bases and the J segment 0 bases; nucleotides outside the gene matches: 3. CDR3 size: 16 residues. The CDR3 here is CASSQEVAGYQETQYF. The CDR3 coding sequence is TGCGCCAGCAGCCAAGAGGTAGCGGGGTACCAAGAGACCCAGTACTTC.

The chain is built from TRBV19 and TRBJ1-1; 8 nucleotides align to TRBD1. The V gene's germline CDR1 is LNHDA and CDR2 SQIVND (reference sequence). This CDR3 contains 15 residues. J was trimmed by 6 bases and V by 3 bases; bases with no gene match: 9. Here the CDR3 reads CASSILRQGKSEAFF. The CDR3 DNA reads TGTGCCAGTAGTATTTTAAGACAGGGGAAGTCTGAAGCTTTCTTT.

As regards this clonotype: A junction boundary mismatches the germline segment, possibly from a read error. The J gene is TRBJ2-7, the V gene TRBV20-1; tentative D call: TRBD2 (7 bases). The length of the CDR3 is 18 residues. Germline V gene sequence: CDR1 DFQATT, CDR2 SNEGSKA (reference sequence). CDR3 residues: CSARAPRSGGVSSYEQYF. CDR3 in DNA: TGCAGTGCGAGAGCCCCCCGGTCGGGGGGCGTAAGCTCCTACGAGCAGTACTTC.

The CDR3 reads CASSGVSLYEQYF. CDR3 sequence (DNA): TGTGCCAGCAGTGGCGTCAGTTTATACGAGCAGTACTTC. V is TRBV12-3 or TRBV12-4 and J is TRBJ2-7; D uncertain. CDR3 length: 13 amino acids. The germline V and J ends were trimmed by 5 bases and 4 bases, with 12 bases remaining between them.

The V and J genes are TRBV20-1 and TRBJ2-5, with 12 bases that match TRBD2. From germline, CDR1 is DFQATT and CDR2 SNEGSKA (reference sequence). V gave up 1 base and J gave up 0 bases; unmatched junction bases: 0. The CDR3 is made up of 15 amino acids. Here the CDR3 reads CSARGTSGNQETQYF. CDR3 coding DNA: TGCAGTGCTAGAGGGACTAGCGGGAACCAAGAGACCCAGTACTTC.

The chain has TRBV5-1 and TRBJ1-4, with D unresolved. V was shortened by 4 bases and J by 7 bases, with 20 bases between the two germline ends. Germline V gene data show CDR1 as SGHRS and CDR2 as YFSETQ. This CDR3 has 16 amino acids. As DNA, the CDR3 is TGCGCCAGCAGCGCAACCTATGGCTCAAGGCCTGAAAAACTGTTTTTT. This translates into CASSATYGSRPEKLFF.

The chain carries TRBV19 and TRBJ1-1; D is undetermined. The CDR3 runs to 14 residues. Germline CDR1 and CDR2: LNHDA and SQIVND (reference sequence). V was trimmed by 3 bases and J by 3 bases, leaving 11 bases between them. CDR3 residues: CASSIRSQDTEAFF. The CDR3 DNA reads as TGTGCCAGTAGTATTCGGTCGCAGGACACTGAAGCTTTCTTT. Full variable domain (missing parts from reference TRBV19 and TRBJ1-1): DGGITQSPKYLFRKEGQNVTLSCEQNLNHDAMYWYRQDPGQGLRLIYYSQIVNDFQKGDIAEGYSVSREKKESFPLTVTSAQKNPTAFYLCASSIRSQDTEAFFGQGTRLTVV.

The V call is TRBV27, the J call TRBJ1-6; weak D call: TRBD1 (6 bases). The germline gives CDR1 MNHEY, CDR2 SMNVEV (reference sequence). This CDR3 comprises 15 residues. With 4 bases removed from V and 7 bases from J, the gap between germline ends came to 14 bases. CDR3 region: CASSWGSGDNSPLHF. The CDR3 DNA reads as TGTGCCAGCAGTTGGGGCTCAGGGGACAATTCACCCCTCCACTTT.

This chain joins TRBV28 and TRBJ1-1; maybe TRBD1 (5 bases). The V end was cut by 6 bases, the J end by 2 bases, with 22 bases between. In germline, CDR1 is MDHEN, CDR2 SYDVKM. The CDR3 extends over 17 amino acids. In nucleotides, the CDR3 is TGTGCCAGCAGCCTGACAGTCCATACCGCGGGAAACACTGAAGCTTTCTTT. Translating it yields CASSLTVHTAGNTEAFF.

The chain carries TRBV5-1 and TRBJ2-7, with TRBD1 identical over 11 bases. This CDR3 region has 16 residues. CDR1 and CDR2 (germline): SGHRS, YFSETQ. Trimming took 1 base from V and 3 from J; bases not matched to a gene: 6. CDR3 sequence (DNA): TGCGCCAGCAGCTTGAACCCCGGGACAGGGGGCTACGAGCAGTACTTC. Its translation: CASSLNPGTGGYEQYF.

The J gene is TRBJ2-7, the V gene TRBV6-5, with D maybe TRBD2 (6 bases). V was pared by 2 bases and J by 2 bases, with 13 bases between. The CDR3 is 15 residues long. Germline-derived CDR1 and CDR2 are MNHEY and SVGAGI. CDR3 residues: CASSYTRDPTYEQYF. In DNA form, the CDR3 reads TGTGCCAGCAGTTACACGCGGGACCCCACCTACGAGCAGTACTTC.

The J gene is TRBJ2-1, the V gene TRBV7-3; unclear D gene. Germline V gives CDR1 SGHTA, CDR2 FQGTGA. This CDR3 has 13 residues. V was cut by 3 bases and J by 2 bases, with 5 bases left in between. This chain's CDR3 is CASSLYAYNEQFF. The DNA for the CDR3 is TGTGCCAGCAGCTTGTACGCCTACAATGAGCAGTTCTTC. The full variable domain, its missing parts supplied by reference TRBV7-3 and TRBJ2-1, is GAGVSQTPSNKVTEKGKYVELRCDPISGHTALYWYRQSLGQGPEFLIYFQGTGAADDSGLPNDRFFAVRPEGSVSTLKIQRTERGDSAVYLCASSLYAYNEQFFGPGTRLTVL.

The rearrangement links TRBV18 to TRBJ2-5; D unresolved. V lost 6 bases and J 5 bases, leaving 13 bases between the germline ends. Germline CDR1 and CDR2: KGHSH and LQKENI. This CDR3 has 13 residues. The CDR3 loop is CASSPYSDETQYF. The CDR3 DNA reads as TGTGCCAGCTCCCCTTATTCGGATGAGACCCAGTACTTC. The entire variable domain, with the rest obtained from reference TRBV18 and TRBJ2-5, is as follows: NAGVMQNPRHLVRRRGQEARLRCSPMKGHSHVYWYRQLPEEGLKFMVYLQKENIIDESGMPKERFSAEFPKEGPSILRIQQVVRGDSAAYFCASSPYSDETQYFGPGTRLLVL.

This chain's CDR3 is CASSFKTGSSYNEQFF. The CDR3 bases are TGTGCCAGCAGCTTTAAGACAGGGAGCTCCTACAATGAGCAGTTCTTC. This chain joins TRBV7-3 and TRBJ2-1; 7 nucleotides align to TRBD1. Losses at the gene ends were 3 bases for V and 0 bases for J; bases not matched to a gene: 5. This CDR3 has 16 residues. Germline lookup yields CDR1 SGHTA and CDR2 FQGTGA.

The chain carries TRBV4-1 and TRBJ2-7; 9 bases align to TRBD2. The CDR3 loop spans 15 amino acids. Germline V lookup: CDR1 MGHRA, CDR2 YSYEKL. After removal of 6 bases from V and 0 bases from J, the junction contained 6 bases not matched to a gene. CDR3 in amino acids: CASSHLAGISYEQYF. CDR3 bases: TGCGCCAGCAGTCATCTAGCGGGGATCTCCTACGAGCAGTACTTC.

The genes are TRBV27 and TRBJ1-1; TRBD1 matches 7 bases. There are 14 residues in the CDR3. After removal of 6 bases from V and 4 bases from J, the junction contained 8 bases not matched to a gene. CDR1 is MNHEY and CDR2 is SMNVEV in the germline V gene (reference sequence). As DNA, the CDR3 is TGTGCCAGCAGCATGAAGGGGGCAGGCACTGAAGCTTTCTTT. Encoded protein: CASSMKGAGTEAFF.

In nucleotides, the CDR3 is TGTGCCAGCAGCTTAGTCGTTGGCAGACAAGAGACCCAGTACTTC. Residues: CASSLVVGRQETQYF. V and J are TRBV7-2 and TRBJ2-5; no clear D gene. CDR1 is SGHTA and CDR2 is FQGNSA in the germline V gene. V lost 1 base to trimming and J lost 2 bases, with 11 bases between them. The CDR3 extends over 15 amino acids.

Written as DNA, the CDR3 is TGCAGTGTAGGGGTTGGGGCAGAGACCCAGTACTTC. This gives the protein CSVGVGAETQYF. The rearrangement links TRBV20-1 to TRBJ2-5, with D maybe TRBD1 (5 bases). V was clipped by 7 bases and J by 4 bases, with 13 bases between them. Germline assignment: CDR1 DFQATT and CDR2 SNEGSKA (reference sequence). The CDR3 extends over 12 amino acids.

This chain connects TRBV7-6 to TRBJ1-5, with unresolved D. Germline CDR1 and CDR2: SGHVS and FNYEAQ. The V end was cut by 3 bases, the J end by 3 bases, with 6 bases between. This CDR3 has 13 residues. The CDR3 DNA follows: TGTGCCAGCAGCTTTTCAGTCAATCAGCCCCAGCATTTT. It yields the protein CASSFSVNQPQHF.

The V call is TRBV9, the J call TRBJ1-1; perhaps TRBD1 as D (5 bases). The V and J ends lost 7 bases and 5 bases respectively, with 15 bases between them. This CDR3 contains 13 residues. CDR1 is SGDLS, CDR2 YYNGEE, per germline. CDR3 sequence (DNA): TGTGCCAGCGCCCCGGGGGTTGGTACTGAAGCTTTCTTT. It codes for CASAPGVGTEAFF.

This sequence joins TRBV20-1 and TRBJ2-2; D gene uncertain. The CDR3 consists of 17 residues. Trimming shortened V by 0 bases and J by 0 bases, and 14 bases separated the two germline ends. The germline gives CDR1 DFQATT, CDR2 SNEGSKA (reference sequence). This CDR3 reads CSARDTLVGANTGELFF. DNA for the CDR3: TGCAGTGCTAGAGATACTCTAGTGGGTGCGAACACCGGGGAGCTGTTTTTT.